A selection of T cell receptor beta chains follows, all from one sample in a study of post-analysis software for immune sequencing data. TCRdb re-analysed the PCR reads in MiXCR, keeping a single row per CDR3 protein. The sample records 820,000 or so distinct CDR3 sequences, roughly 50% being singletons. What was sequenced was blood. The receptors shown here come from a girl aged 10 to 17 with multiple sclerosis. The CDR3 runs from the conserved cysteine through the conserved F or W. The order of the fields is J gene, clone size, V gene, D gene, CDR3 protein, CDR3 DNA. The D gene is left open where the match is weak. The size field is filled for only some rows; it gives once, few, many or a size class.

>TRBJ1-4|.|TRBV29-1|TRBD1
CSVQPGTGNLFF
TGCAGCGTCCAGCCCGGGACAGGGAATTTGTTTTTT
>TRBJ2-1|.|TRBV18|TRBD1
CASFSQGRSSYNEQFF
TGTGCCAGCTTTTCACAGGGGCGAAGCTCCTACAATGAGCAGTTCTTC
>TRBJ2-7|.|TRBV6-2/TRBV6-3|TRBD2
CASSDLSGRALREQYF
TGTGCCAGCAGCGACCTGAGCGGGAGGGCCCTTCGGGAGCAGTACTTC
>TRBJ2-5|few|TRBV7-8|.
CASSLEGNGQETQYF
TGTGCCAGCAGCTTAGAGGGGAATGGGCAGGAGACCCAGTACTTC
>TRBJ2-7|.|TRBV28|.
CASSRLERTHSYEQYF
TGTGCCAGCAGCCGTTTGGAGCGGACCCACTCCTACGAGCAGTACTTC
>TRBJ2-5|.|TRBV3-1|.
CASRSYRDPEETQYF
TGTGCCAGCAGATCCTACCGGGACCCAGAAGAGACCCAGTACTTC
>TRBJ1-1|.|TRBV13|.
CASSNLQGSNTEAFF
TGTGCCAGCAGCAATCTACAGGGCTCGAACACTGAAGCTTTCTTT
>TRBJ2-7|.|TRBV6-1|TRBD2
CASTPGSGTYEQYF
TGTGCCAGCACCCCTGGTAGCGGGACCTACGAGCAATACTTC
>TRBJ2-7|.|TRBV10-3|.
CATDRGTPGDYEQYF
TGTGCCACCGACCGAGGGACCCCAGGGGACTACGAGCAGTACTTC
>TRBJ2-1|once|TRBV20-1|.
CSADPAAVSYNEQFF
TGCAGTGCTGACCCCGCCGCGGTTTCCTACAATGAGCAGTTCTTC
>TRBJ1-1|few|TRBV10-3|.
CAISESRTEAFF
TGTGCCATCAGTGAGTCTCGCACTGAAGCTTTCTTT
>TRBJ1-5|.|TRBV5-1|TRBD1
CASSLTGAHQPQHF
TGCGCCAGCAGCCTAACAGGGGCCCATCAGCCCCAGCATTTT
>TRBJ2-5|.|TRBV29-1|.
CSVGGRTLLETQYF
TGCAGCGTAGGTGGGAGGACGCTGTTGGAGACCCAGTACTTC
>TRBJ2-3|.|TRBV12-3/TRBV12-4|TRBD2
CASSFFGRTHSADTQYF
TGTGCCAGCAGTTTTTTCGGGAGGACCCACTCCGCAGATACGCAGTATTTT
>TRBJ2-3|.|TRBV12-3/TRBV12-4|TRBD2
CAIAGGESTDTQYF
TGTGCCATTGCGGGGGGAGAGAGCACAGATACGCAGTATTTT
>TRBJ2-7|.|TRBV12-3/TRBV12-4|TRBD2
CASSPGTSQEQYF
TGTGCCAGCAGCCCCGGGACTAGCCAGGAGCAGTACTTC
>TRBJ2-7|.|TRBV30|.
CAWSDLSYEQYF
TGTGCCTGGAGCGACTTATCCTACGAGCAGTACTTC
>TRBJ1-5|.|TRBV10-3|.
CAISESWTDGGNQPQHF
TGTGCCATCAGTGAGTCATGGACAGACGGTGGTAATCAGCCCCAGCATTTT